The clone carrying this T cell receptor (beta chain) was observed a few times. Repertoires were generated with immunoSEQ multiplex PCR, while TCRdb's copy carries only in-frame clones and drops some. Here the sample spans about 120,000 clones, roughly 78% being singletons. The sample is drawn from a study of blood T cell repertoires in COVID-19. Source material: peripheral blood. The receptor was derived from a man aged 60 to 69 with active or convalescent COVID-19.

DNA of the CDR3: TGTGCCAGCAGCCAGCTGATCTTGGGGCGCTTGGACGGGGAGCTGTTTTTT. It yields the protein CASSQLILGRLDGELFF. The V and J genes are TRBV14 and TRBJ2-2; tentatively, D is TRBD1 (5 bases). V lost 3 bases to trimming and J lost 7 bases, with 21 bases between them. The CDR3 has 17 residues. The germline gives CDR1 SGHDN, CDR2 FVKESK. The whole variable domain, filled in from reference TRBV14 and TRBJ2-2, reads EAGVTQFPSHSVIEKGQTVTLRCDPISGHDNLYWYRRVMGKEIKFLLHFVKESKQDESGMPNNRFLAERTGGTYSTLKVQPAELEDSGVYFCASSQLILGRLDGELFFGEGSRLTVL.